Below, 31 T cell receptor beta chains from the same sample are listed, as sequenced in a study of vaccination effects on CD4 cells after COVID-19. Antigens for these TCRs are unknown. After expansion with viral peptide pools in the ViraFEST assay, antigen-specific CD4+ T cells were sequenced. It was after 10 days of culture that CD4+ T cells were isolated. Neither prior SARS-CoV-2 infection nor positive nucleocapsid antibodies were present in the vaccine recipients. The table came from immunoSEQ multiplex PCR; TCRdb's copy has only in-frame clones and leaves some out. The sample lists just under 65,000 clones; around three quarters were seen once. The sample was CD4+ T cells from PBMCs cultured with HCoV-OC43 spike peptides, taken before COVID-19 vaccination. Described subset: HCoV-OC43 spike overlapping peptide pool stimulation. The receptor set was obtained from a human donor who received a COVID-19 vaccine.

CDR3 loop: CASSSPGVTQYF. The CDR3 bases are TGTGCCAGCAGCTCCCCAGGGGTTACGCAGTATTTT. V gene TRBV7-3 combines with J gene TRBJ2-3; tentative D call: TRBD1 (6 bases). Trimming took off 4 bases at V and 8 bases at J, with 10 bases between the two ends. Per the germline V gene, CDR1 is SGHTA and CDR2 is FQGTGA. This CDR3 spans 12 amino acids.

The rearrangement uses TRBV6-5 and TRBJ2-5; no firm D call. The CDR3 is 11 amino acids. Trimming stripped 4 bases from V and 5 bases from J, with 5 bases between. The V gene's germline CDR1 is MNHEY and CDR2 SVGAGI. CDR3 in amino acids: CASSSRETQYF. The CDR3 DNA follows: TGTGCCAGCAGTTCGAGGGAGACCCAGTACTTC.

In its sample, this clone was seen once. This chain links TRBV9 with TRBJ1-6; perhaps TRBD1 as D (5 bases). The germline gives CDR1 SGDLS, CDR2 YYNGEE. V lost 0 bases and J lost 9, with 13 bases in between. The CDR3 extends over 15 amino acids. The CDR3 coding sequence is TGTGCCAGCAGCGTAGGGGGGGGAGGAGGTTCACCCCTCCACTTT. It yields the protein CASSVGGGGGSPLHF.

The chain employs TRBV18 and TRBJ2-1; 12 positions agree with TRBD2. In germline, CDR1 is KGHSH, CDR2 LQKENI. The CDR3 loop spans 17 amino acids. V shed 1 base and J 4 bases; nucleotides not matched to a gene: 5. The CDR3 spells CASSPRPSGGGYNEQFF. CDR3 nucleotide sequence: TGTGCCAGCTCACCACGTCCTAGCGGGGGGGGATACAATGAGCAGTTCTTC. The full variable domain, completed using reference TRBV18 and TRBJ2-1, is NAGVMQNPRHLVRRRGQEARLRCSPMKGHSHVYWYRQLPEEGLKFMVYLQKENIIDESGMPKERFSAEFPKEGPSILRIQQVVRGDSAAYFCASSPRPSGGGYNEQFFGPGTRLTVL.

The CDR3, as DNA: TGCGCCAGCAGTCAATCGTTCCAGGCTAACGCGGTGAACACTGAAGCTTTCTTT. Translating it yields CASSQSFQANAVNTEAFF. The V call is TRBV23-1, the J call TRBJ1-1, with D hard to call. TRBV23-1 is sorted into the ORF group, with uncertain function. The CDR3 runs to 18 residues. V was pared by 0 bases and J by 0 bases, with 17 bases between.

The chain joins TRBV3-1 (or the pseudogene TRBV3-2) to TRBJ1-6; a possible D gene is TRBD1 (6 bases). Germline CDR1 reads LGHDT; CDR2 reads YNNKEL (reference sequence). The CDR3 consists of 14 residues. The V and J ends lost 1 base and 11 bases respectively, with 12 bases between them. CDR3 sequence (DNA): TGTGCCAGCAGCCAAGTGACAGGATCGGCACCCCTCCACTTT. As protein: CASSQVTGSAPLHF.

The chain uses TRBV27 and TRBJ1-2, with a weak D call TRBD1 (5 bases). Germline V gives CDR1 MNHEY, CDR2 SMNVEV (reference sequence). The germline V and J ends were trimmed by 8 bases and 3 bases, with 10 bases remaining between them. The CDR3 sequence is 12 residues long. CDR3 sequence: CASGTTYYGYTF. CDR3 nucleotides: TGTGCCAGCGGGACGACCTACTATGGCTACACCTTC.

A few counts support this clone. The CDR3 bases are TGTGCCAGCAGCTCCGTGGTCAATGAGCAGTTCTTC. Residues: CASSSVVNEQFF. The chain is built from TRBV7-9 and TRBJ2-1; D remains unclear. V was cut by 4 bases and J by 6 bases, with 7 bases left in between. Per the germline V gene, CDR1 is SEHNR and CDR2 is FQNEAQ (reference sequence). This CDR3 has 12 residues.

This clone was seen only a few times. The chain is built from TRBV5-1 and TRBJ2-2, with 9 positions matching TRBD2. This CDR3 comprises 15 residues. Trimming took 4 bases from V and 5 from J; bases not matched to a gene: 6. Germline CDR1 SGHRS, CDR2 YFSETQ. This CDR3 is CASSDPGLATGELFF. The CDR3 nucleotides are TGCGCCAGCAGCGATCCGGGACTAGCTACCGGGGAGCTGTTTTTT.

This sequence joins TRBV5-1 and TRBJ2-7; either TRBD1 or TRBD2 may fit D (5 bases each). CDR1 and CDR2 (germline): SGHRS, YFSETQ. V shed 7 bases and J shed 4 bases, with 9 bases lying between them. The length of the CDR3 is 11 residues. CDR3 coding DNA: TGCGCCAGCTTTTGGGGGTACGAGCAGTACGTC. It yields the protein CASFWGYEQYV.

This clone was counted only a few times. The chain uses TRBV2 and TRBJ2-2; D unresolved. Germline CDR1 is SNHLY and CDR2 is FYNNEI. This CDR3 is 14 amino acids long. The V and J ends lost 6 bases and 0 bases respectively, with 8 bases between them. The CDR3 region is CASRLKTNTGELFF. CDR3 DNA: TGTGCCAGCAGATTAAAGACGAACACCGGGGAGCTGTTTTTT.

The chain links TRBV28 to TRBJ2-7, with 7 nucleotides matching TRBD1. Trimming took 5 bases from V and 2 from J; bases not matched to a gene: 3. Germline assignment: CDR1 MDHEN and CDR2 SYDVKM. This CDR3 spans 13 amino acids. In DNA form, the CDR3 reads TGTGCCAGCAGTAGAGGGGGCACCTACGAGCAGTACGTC. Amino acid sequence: CASSRGGTYEQYV.

The CDR3 here is CASSLWGRETQYF. CDR3 coding DNA: TGTGCCAGCAGCTTGTGGGGTCGAGAGACCCAGTACTTC. The V gene is TRBV5-5, the J gene TRBJ2-5; D ambiguous. Trimming took 1 base from V and 4 from J, leaving 8 bases between them. Germline V CDR1 and CDR2: SGHKS, YYEKEE (reference sequence). The CDR3 has 13 amino acids.

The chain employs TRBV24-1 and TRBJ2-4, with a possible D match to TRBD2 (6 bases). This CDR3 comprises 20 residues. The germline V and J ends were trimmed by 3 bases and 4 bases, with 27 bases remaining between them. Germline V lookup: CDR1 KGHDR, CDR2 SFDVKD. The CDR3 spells CATSDPGHAWYRGVKNIQYF. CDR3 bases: TGTGCCACCAGTGATCCTGGACACGCGTGGTACCGCGGGGTTAAAAACATTCAGTACTTC.

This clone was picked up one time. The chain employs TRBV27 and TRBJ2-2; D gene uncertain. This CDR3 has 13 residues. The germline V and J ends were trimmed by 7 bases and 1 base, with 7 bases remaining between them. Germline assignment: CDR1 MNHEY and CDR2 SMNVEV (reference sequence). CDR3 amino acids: CASKEGNTGELFF. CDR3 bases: TGTGCCAGCAAAGAAGGGAACACCGGGGAGCTGTTTTTT.

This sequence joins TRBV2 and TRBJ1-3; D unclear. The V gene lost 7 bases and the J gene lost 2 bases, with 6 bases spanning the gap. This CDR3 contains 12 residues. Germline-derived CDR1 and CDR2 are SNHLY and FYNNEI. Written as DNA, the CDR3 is TGTGCCAGCATAGGGACTGGAAACACCATATATTTT. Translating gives CASIGTGNTIYF.

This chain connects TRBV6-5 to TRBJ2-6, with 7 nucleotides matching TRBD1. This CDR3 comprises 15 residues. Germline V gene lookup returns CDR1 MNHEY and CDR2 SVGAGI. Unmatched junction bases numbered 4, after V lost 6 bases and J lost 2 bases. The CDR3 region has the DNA TGTGCCAGCAGGGTCGACAGGGCTGGGGCCAACGTCCTGACTTTC. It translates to CASRVDRAGANVLTF.

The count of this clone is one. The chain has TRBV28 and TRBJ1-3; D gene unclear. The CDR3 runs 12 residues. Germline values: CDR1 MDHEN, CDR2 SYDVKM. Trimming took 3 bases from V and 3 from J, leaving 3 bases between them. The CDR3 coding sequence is TGTGCCAGCAGTTTCCTTGGAAACACCATATATTTT. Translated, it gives CASSFLGNTIYF.

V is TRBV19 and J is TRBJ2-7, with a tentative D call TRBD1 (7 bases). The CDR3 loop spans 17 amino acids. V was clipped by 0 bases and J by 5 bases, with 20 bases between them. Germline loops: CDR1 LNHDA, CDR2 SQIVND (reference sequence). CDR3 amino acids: CASSIDLRGRGVHEQYV. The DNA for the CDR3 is TGTGCCAGTAGTATAGATCTCCGGGGCAGGGGGGTCCACGAGCAGTACGTC.

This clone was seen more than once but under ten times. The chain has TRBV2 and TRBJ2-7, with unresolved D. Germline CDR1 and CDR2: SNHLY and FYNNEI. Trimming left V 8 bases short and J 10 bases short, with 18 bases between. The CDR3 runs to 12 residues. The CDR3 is CASSGPVQLQYV. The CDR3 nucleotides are TGTGCCAGCTCCGGACCCGTTCAATTACAGTACGTC.

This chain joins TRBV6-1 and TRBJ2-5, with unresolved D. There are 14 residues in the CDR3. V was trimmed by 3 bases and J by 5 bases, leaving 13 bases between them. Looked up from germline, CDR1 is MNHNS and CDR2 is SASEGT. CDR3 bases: TGTGCCAGCAGTGATTGGAGTACGGGTGAGACCCAGTACTTC. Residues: CASSDWSTGETQYF.

The CDR3 region has the DNA TGTGCCAGCAGCCAGGTAGGCAATCAGCCCCAGCATTTT. Encoded protein: CASSQVGNQPQHF. J is TRBJ1-5 and V is TRBV5-6; D is unclear. Trimming shortened V by 4 bases and J by 2 bases, and 7 bases separated the two germline ends. Germline CDR1 SGHDT, CDR2 YYEEEE. This CDR3 contains 13 residues.

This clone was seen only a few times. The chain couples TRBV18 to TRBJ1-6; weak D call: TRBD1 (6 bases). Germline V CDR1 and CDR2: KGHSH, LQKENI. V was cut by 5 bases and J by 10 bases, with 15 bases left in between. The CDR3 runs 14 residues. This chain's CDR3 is CASSIKTQGSPLHF. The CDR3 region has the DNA TGTGCCAGCTCAATCAAGACACAGGGCTCACCCCTCCACTTT.

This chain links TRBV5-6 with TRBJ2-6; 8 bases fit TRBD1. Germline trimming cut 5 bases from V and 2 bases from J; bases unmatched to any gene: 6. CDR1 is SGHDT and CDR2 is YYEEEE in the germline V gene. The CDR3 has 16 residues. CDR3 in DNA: TGTGCCAGCAGGGAACAGGGGGAAGCTGGGGCCAACGTCCTGACTTTC. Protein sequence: CASREQGEAGANVLTF. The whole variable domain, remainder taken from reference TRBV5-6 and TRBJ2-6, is DAGVTQSPTHLIKTRGQQVTLRCSPKSGHDTVSWYQQALGQGPQFIFQYYEEEERQRGNFPDRFSGHQFPNYSSELNVNALLLGDSALYLCASREQGEAGANVLTFGAGSRLTVL.

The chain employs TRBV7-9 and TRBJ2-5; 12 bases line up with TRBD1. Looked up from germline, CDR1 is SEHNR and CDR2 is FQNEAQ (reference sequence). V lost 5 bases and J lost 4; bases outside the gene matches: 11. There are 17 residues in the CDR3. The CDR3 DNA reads TGTGCCAGCAGCGCGTCGTCCGGGACAGGGGGCTTAGAGACCCAGTACTTC. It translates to CASSASSGTGGLETQYF.

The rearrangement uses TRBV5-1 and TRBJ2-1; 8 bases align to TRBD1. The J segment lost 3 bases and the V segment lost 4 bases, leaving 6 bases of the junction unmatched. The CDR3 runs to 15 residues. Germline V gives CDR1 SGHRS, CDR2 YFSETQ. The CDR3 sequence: CASSIGQGLYNEQFF. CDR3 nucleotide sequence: TGCGCCAGCAGCATAGGACAGGGTCTCTACAATGAGCAGTTCTTC.

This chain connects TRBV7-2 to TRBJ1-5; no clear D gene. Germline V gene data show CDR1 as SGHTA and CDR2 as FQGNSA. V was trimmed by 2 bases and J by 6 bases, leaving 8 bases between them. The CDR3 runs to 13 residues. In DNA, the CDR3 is TGTGCCAGCAGCTTACAATCAGGTCAGCCCCAGCATTTT. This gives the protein CASSLQSGQPQHF.

The CDR3 DNA is TGTGCCACCAGTGACCCCGCCCCCGCCACAGATACGCAGTATTTT. It yields the protein CATSDPAPATDTQYF. V gene TRBV24-1 combines with J gene TRBJ2-3; D not certain. V was trimmed by 4 bases and J by 2 bases, leaving 12 bases between them. Germline assignment: CDR1 KGHDR and CDR2 SFDVKD. The CDR3 has 15 amino acids.

The CDR3 protein is CASGTKETQYF. The DNA of the CDR3 is TGTGCCAGCGGGACAAAGGAGACCCAGTACTTC. The V gene is TRBV6-6, the J gene TRBJ2-5, with D tentatively TRBD1 (6 bases). CDR3 size: 11 residues. V was pared by 8 bases and J by 5 bases, with 9 bases between. Germline values: CDR1 MNHNY, CDR2 SVGAGI (reference sequence).

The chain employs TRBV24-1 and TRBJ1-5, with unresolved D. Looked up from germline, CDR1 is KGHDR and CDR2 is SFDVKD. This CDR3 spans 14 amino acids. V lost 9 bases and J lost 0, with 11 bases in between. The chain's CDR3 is CATSESYSNQPQHF. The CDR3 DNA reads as TGTGCCACCTCTGAGTCATATAGCAATCAGCCCCAGCATTTT.

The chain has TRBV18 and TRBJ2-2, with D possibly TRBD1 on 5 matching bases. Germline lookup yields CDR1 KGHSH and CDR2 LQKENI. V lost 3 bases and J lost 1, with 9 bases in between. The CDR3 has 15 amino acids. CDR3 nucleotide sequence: TGTGCCAGCTCACCCCGGACAAAGAACACCGGGGAGCTGTTTTTT. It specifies CASSPRTKNTGELFF.